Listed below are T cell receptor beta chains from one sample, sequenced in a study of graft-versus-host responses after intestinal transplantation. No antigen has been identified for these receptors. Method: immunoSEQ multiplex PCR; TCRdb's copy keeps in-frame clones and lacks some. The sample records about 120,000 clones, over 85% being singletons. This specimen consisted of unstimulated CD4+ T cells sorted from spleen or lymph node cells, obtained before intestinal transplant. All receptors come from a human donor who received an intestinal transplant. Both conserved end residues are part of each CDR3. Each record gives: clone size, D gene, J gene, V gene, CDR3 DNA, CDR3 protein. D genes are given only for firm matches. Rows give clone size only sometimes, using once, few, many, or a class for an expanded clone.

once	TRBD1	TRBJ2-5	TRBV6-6	TGTGCCAGCAGTTACACAGGGGGTAGGAAGACCCAGTACTTC	CASSYTGGRKTQYF
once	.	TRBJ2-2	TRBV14	TGTGCCAGCAGCCAAGTCGGCGGAACCGGGGAGCTGTTTTTT	CASSQVGGTGELFF
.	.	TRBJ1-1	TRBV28	TGTGCCAGCAGTTCGGGGCAGAACACTGAAGCTTTCTTT	CASSSGQNTEAFF
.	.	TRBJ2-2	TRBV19	TGTGCCAGTAGTCCATGGGCATTCACCGGGGAGCTGTTTTTT	CASSPWAFTGELFF
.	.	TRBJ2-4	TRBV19	TGTGCCAGTAGATCCACAGGGGAGGAAAACATTCAGTACTTC	CASRSTGEENIQYF
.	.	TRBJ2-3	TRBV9	TGTGCCAGCAGCGTAGGGGGGCCGGGGGATACGCAGTATTTT	CASSVGGPGDTQYF
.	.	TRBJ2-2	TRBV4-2	TGTGCCAGCAGCCAAGATCTGGGGGATGGGGTGCACCGGGAGCTGTTTTTT	CASSQDLGDGVHRELFF
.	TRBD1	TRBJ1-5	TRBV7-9	TGTGCCAGCAGCCATAGACAGGGCGGTGAGCCCCAGCATTTT	CASSHRQGGEPQHF
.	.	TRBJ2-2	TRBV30	TGTGCCTGGACCGAGGGAATACGAGACACCGGGGAGCTGTTTTTT	CAWTEGIRDTGELFF
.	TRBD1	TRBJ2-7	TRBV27	TGTGCCAGCAGAGAGGACAGGGTGCACGAGCAGTACTTC	CASREDRVHEQYF
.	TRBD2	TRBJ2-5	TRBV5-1	TGCGCCAGCAGCTTGGCCGGGACTAGCCATGAGACCCAGTACTTC	CASSLAGTSHETQYF
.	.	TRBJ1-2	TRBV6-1	TGTGCCAGCAGTGAATCGTGGGCAGGGTCTAACTATGGCTACACCTTC	CASSESWAGSNYGYTF
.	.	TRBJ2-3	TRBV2	TGTGCCAGCTGGGAACCCTGGGACCAAACTAGCACAGATACGCAGTATTTT	CASWEPWDQTSTDTQYF
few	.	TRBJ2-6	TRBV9	TGTGCCAGCAGTCAAACAGCGGCTGGGGCCAACGTCCTGACTTTC	CASSQTAAGANVLTF
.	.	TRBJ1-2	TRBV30	TGTGCCGCGGTGGGGCAACGCTATGGCTACACCTTC	CAAVGQRYGYTF
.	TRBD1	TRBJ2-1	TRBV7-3	TGTGCCAGCAGCTCCACAGGGGGCGCGATAAAGCAGTTCTTC	CASSSTGGAIKQFF
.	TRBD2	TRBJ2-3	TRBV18	TGTGCCAGCTCACCATTGGGTGTAGCGGGAGAAACAGATACGCAGTATTTT	CASSPLGVAGETDTQYF
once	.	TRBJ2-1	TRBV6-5	TGTGCCAGCAGTTATCTCCCGGGAACGATTGAGCAGTTCTTC	CASSYLPGTIEQFF
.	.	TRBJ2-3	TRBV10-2	TGCGCCAGCAGTGATGTCAGGGGGAGGAATACGCAGTATTTT	CASSDVRGRNTQYF
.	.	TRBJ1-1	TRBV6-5	TGTGCCAGCAGTGGAGCTAGGGGCACTGAAGCTTTCTTT	CASSGARGTEAFF
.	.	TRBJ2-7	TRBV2	TGTGCCAGCGTCGGCCTGAGCTCCTACGAGCAGTACTTC	CASVGLSSYEQYF
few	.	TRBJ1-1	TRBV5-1	TGCGCCAGCAGCTTGGAACAGGGCACTGAAGCTTTCTTT	CASSLEQGTEAFF
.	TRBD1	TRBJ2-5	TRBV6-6	TGTGCCAGCAGTTACGACAGGGGGAAGACCCAGTACTTC	CASSYDRGKTQYF
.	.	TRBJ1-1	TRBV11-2	TGTGCAGGAGATGAGGGTTTGAACACTGAAGCTTTCTTT	CAGDEGLNTEAFF
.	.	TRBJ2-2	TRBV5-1	TGCGCCAGCAGCATATCATATAGGTTCACCGGGGAGCTGTTTTTT	CASSISYRFTGELFF
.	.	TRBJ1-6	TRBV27	TGTGCCAGCAGTCTCGTCGGCTCCTATAATTCACCCCTCCACTTT	CASSLVGSYNSPLHF
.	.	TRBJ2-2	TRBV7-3	TGTGCCAGCATGCGAGACGCTAACACCGGGGAGCTGTTTTTT	CASMRDANTGELFF
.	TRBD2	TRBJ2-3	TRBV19	TGTGCCATTAAGGGGAGGGGCACAGATACGCAGTATTTT	CAIKGRGTDTQYF
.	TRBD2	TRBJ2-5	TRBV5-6	TGTGCCAGCAGTGGACTAGCACAAGAGACCCAGTACTTC	CASSGLAQETQYF
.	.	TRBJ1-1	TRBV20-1	TGCAGTGCTTTCTATCAGGGTGGTGCTTTCTTT	CSAFYQGGAFF
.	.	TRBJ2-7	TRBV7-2	TGTGCCAGCAGCTCGGAGGGGGGTGCGGGGTTCTCCTCCTACGAGCAGTACTTC	CASSSEGGAGFSSYEQYF
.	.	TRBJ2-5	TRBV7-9	TGTGCCAGCAGCCAGTCGGCGGCCCAAGAGACCCAGTACTTC	CASSQSAAQETQYF
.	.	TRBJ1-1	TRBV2	TGTGCCAGCGGGCGACCTGGTGCTGAAGCTTTCTTT	CASGRPGAEAFF
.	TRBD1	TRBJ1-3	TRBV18	TGTGCCAGCTCACCCCGGACAGGGGGCTCTGTCGCCATATATTTT	CASSPRTGGSVAIYF
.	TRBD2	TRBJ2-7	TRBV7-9	TGTGCCAGCAGCTTGAATCTAGCGGGAGTGTTAGAGCAGTACTTC	CASSLNLAGVLEQYF
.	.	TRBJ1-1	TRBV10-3	TGTGCCATCAGTGAGTCAACGGGAAACACTGAAGCTTTCTTT	CAISESTGNTEAFF
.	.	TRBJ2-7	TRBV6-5	TGTGCCAGCAGTGTCACACTCTACGAGCAGTACTTC	CASSVTLYEQYF
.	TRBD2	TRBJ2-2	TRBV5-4	TGTGCCAGCAGCCCACCCACGGGGGGGGCCGGGGAGCTGTTTTTT	CASSPPTGGAGELFF
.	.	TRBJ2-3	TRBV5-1	TGCGCCAGCAGCTGGGGACACGCGCACACAGATACGCAGTATTTT	CASSWGHAHTDTQYF